What follows are 30 T cell receptor beta chains derived from one specimen sequenced in a study of blood T cell repertoires in COVID-19. Assay used: immunoSEQ multiplex PCR; TCRdb lists only in-frame clones, some missing. The sample includes around 200,000 clones, around 86% of them seen just once. The sequencing sample was made of peripheral blood. These receptors came from a man aged 50 or older with acute or convalescent COVID-19.

The J gene is TRBJ1-5, the V gene TRBV10-2, with 7 bases matching TRBD1. This CDR3 region has 16 residues. CDR1 is WSHSY and CDR2 is SAAADI in the germline V gene. Trimming at V came to 0 bases and at J to 2 bases, leaving 4 bases not matched to a gene. Here the CDR3 DNA reads TGCGCCAGCAGTGAGTCCAGGGGGGTCGGCAATCAGCCCCAGCATTTT. It codes for CASSESRGVGNQPQHF.

The sample holds one count of this clone. V and J are TRBV5-1 and TRBJ1-1; D unclear. Germline assignment: CDR1 SGHRS and CDR2 YFSETQ. V lost 4 bases, J lost 7 bases, and 17 bases lay in between. The CDR3 covers 14 residues. The CDR3 coding sequence is TGCGCCAGCAGCAAGGAGACGGTCGCGGGTGAAGCTTTCTTT. This codes for CASSKETVAGEAFF. Full variable domain (outside the CDR3, taken from reference TRBV5-1 and TRBJ1-1): KAGVTQTPRYLIKTRGQQVTLSCSPISGHRSVSWYQQTPGQGLQFLFEYFSETQRNKGNFPGRFSGRQFSNSRSEMNVSTLELGDSALYLCASSKETVAGEAFFGQGTRLTVV.

The V and J genes are TRBV12-3 or TRBV12-4 and TRBJ1-2; 7 bases are a match to TRBD1. V lost 5 bases, J lost 9 bases, and 9 bases stayed unmatched. The CDR3 loop spans 13 amino acids. CDR3 residues: CASSPRQGGRYTF. CDR3 nucleotides: TGTGCCAGCAGTCCACGACAGGGTGGTCGCTACACCTTC.

V is TRBV7-8 and J is TRBJ1-6, with 7 bases matching TRBD1. Germline V gives CDR1 SGHVS, CDR2 FQNEAQ. The CDR3 covers 16 residues. Losses at the gene ends were 4 bases for V and 8 bases for J; bases not matched to a gene: 11. CDR3 sequence: CASSYGFRDSYSPLHF. The CDR3, as DNA: TGTGCCAGCAGCTACGGATTCCGGGACAGCTATTCACCCCTCCACTTT.

This clone has just one count. The J gene is TRBJ1-5, the V gene TRBV7-9; 7 nucleotides align to TRBD1. The germline gives CDR1 SEHNR, CDR2 FQNEAQ (reference sequence). V shed 5 bases, J shed 6 bases, and the junction held 7 bases outside the gene matches. CDR3 length: 14 residues. The CDR3 sequence is CASSHDRDSQPQHF. Written as DNA, the CDR3 is TGTGCCAGCAGCCATGACAGGGATAGTCAGCCCCAGCATTTT.

In this sample, this clone turned up once. The chain uses TRBV21-1 and TRBJ2-1; the DNA was not compared with TRBD2, the D call given in the table. TRBV21-1 is designated a pseudogene. The CDR3 sequence is 17 residues long. CDR3 residues: CASSKGRGTSSYNEQFF. For the CDR3, the DNA is TGTGCCAGCAGCAAAGGGCGGGGGACGAGCTCCTACAATGAGCAGTTCTTC.

The chain joins TRBV6-5 to TRBJ2-7; 7 bases agree with TRBD1. The V gene end was trimmed by 6 bases and the J gene end by 3 bases; junction bases not matched to a gene: 11. The CDR3 is 15 residues long. CDR1 MNHEY and CDR2 SVGAGI come from the germline V gene. CDR3 nucleotides: TGTGCCAGCAGCCTTAGAGACAGGGTCGACTACGAGCAGTACTTC. Amino acids: CASSLRDRVDYEQYF.

J is TRBJ2-7 and V is TRBV27; maybe TRBD2 (6 bases). The V end was cut by 4 bases, the J end by 1 base, with 8 bases between. Germline lookup yields CDR1 MNHEY and CDR2 SMNVEV (reference sequence). This CDR3 comprises 13 residues. The chain's CDR3 is CASSSGDSYEQYF. The CDR3 nucleotides read TGTGCCAGCAGTTCGGGAGATTCCTACGAGCAGTACTTC.

The chain carries TRBV5-6 and TRBJ1-6, with 10 positions matching TRBD1. V trimming: 3 bases; J trimming: 6 bases; junction bases outside the gene matches: 3. Per the germline V gene, CDR1 is SGHDT and CDR2 is YYEEEE. The CDR3 sequence is 15 residues long. The CDR3 nucleotides are TGTGCCAGCAGCTCCGGGACAGGGGTTAATTCACCCCTCCACTTT. It specifies CASSSGTGVNSPLHF.

V is TRBV19 and J is TRBJ1-5; D gene uncertain. Germline lookup yields CDR1 LNHDA and CDR2 SQIVND (reference sequence). V shed 3 bases and J shed 1 base, with 10 bases lying between them. This CDR3 has 15 residues. CDR3 sequence: CASSISWASNQPQHF. In nucleotides, the CDR3 is TGTGCCAGTAGTATCTCGTGGGCCAGCAATCAGCCCCAGCATTTT.

The chain uses TRBV5-1 and TRBJ2-6; 7 nucleotides align to TRBD1. The CDR3 covers 17 residues. V trimming: 2 bases; J trimming: 3 bases; junction bases outside the gene matches: 8. Germline lookup yields CDR1 SGHRS and CDR2 YFSETQ. The CDR3, as DNA: TGCGCCAGCAGCTTACTCACAGGGGAAGGTGGGGCCAACGTCCTGACTTTC. Translation: CASSLLTGEGGANVLTF.

The V call is TRBV2, the J call TRBJ1-5; TRBD1 agrees at 7 bases. The CDR3 is made up of 14 amino acids. V shed 3 bases, J shed 6 bases, and the junction held 5 bases outside the gene matches. Germline loops: CDR1 SNHLY, CDR2 FYNNEI. The CDR3 DNA is TGTGCCAGCAGTGACACAGGGGACGTTCAGCCCCAGCATTTT. Its protein product is CASSDTGDVQPQHF.

A single count supports this clone. The chain joins TRBV27 to TRBJ1-2, with no clear D. CDR3 length: 18 residues. Germline CDR1 is MNHEY and CDR2 is SMNVEV (reference sequence). V lost 2 bases, J lost 4 bases, and 23 bases lay in between. The CDR3 nucleotides read TGTGCCAGCAGTTTAAGGAGGCAGGTGGGCCCCGGTGGCTATGGCTACACCTTC. It translates to CASSLRRQVGPGGYGYTF.

The chain joins TRBV2 to TRBJ1-5, with unresolved D. The CDR3 consists of 14 residues. Per germline, CDR1 SNHLY and CDR2 FYNNEI. The V gene lost 7 bases and the J gene lost 7 bases, with 17 bases spanning the gap. CDR3 protein: CASTREDSDQPQHF. Here the CDR3 DNA reads TGTGCCAGCACACGGGAGGATTCTGACCAGCCCCAGCATTTT.

The table lists this clone with a count of one. The V call is TRBV25-1, the J call TRBJ2-3, with 9 bases lining up with TRBD1. In germline, CDR1 is MGHDK, CDR2 SYGVNS. Trimming removed 4 bases from V and 6 bases from J; junction bases left unmatched: 8. The CDR3 is 15 amino acids. The CDR3 coding sequence is TGTGCCAGCAGTGTCCTGACAGGGGGTTCCGATACGCAGTATTTT. Translated: CASSVLTGGSDTQYF.

V and J are TRBV24-1 and TRBJ2-3; 10 nucleotides match TRBD2. The CDR3 runs to 15 residues. The junction had 8 bases not matched to a gene; V was cut back by 7 bases and J by 5 bases. Looked up from germline, CDR1 is KGHDR and CDR2 is SFDVKD. The DNA of the CDR3 is TGTGCCACCAGCCTCAGCGGGGGGGCACAAGATACGCAGTATTTT. This sequence encodes CATSLSGGAQDTQYF.

V is TRBV13 and J is TRBJ1-4; D perhaps matches TRBD1 (6 bases). Germline V gene sequence: CDR1 PRHDT, CDR2 FYEKMQ (reference sequence). The CDR3 is made up of 14 amino acids. Trimming removed 0 bases at V and 7 bases at J, with 9 bases between. Here the CDR3 DNA reads TGTGCCAGCAGCTTAGGGGACAGTAGTGAAAAACTGTTTTTT. Translation: CASSLGDSSEKLFF. Combining the CDR3 with reference TRBV13 and TRBJ1-4 gives the whole variable domain AAGVIQSPRHLIKEKRETATLKCYPIPRHDTVYWYQQGPGQDPQFLISFYEKMQSDKGSIPDRFSAQQFSDYHSELNMSSLELGDSALYFCASSLGDSSEKLFFGSGTQLSVL.

Details on this clone: Other DNA sequences in this specimen translate into the identical CDR3. The chain has TRBV27 and TRBJ1-5; perhaps TRBD1 as D (6 bases). Looked up from germline, CDR1 is MNHEY and CDR2 is SMNVEV (reference sequence). The ends were cut back, 6 bases at V and 4 bases at J, with 13 bases in the middle. This CDR3 region has 14 residues. In nucleotides, the CDR3 is TGTGCCAGCAGCCCCGGACAGTATAATCAGCCCCAGCATTTT. As protein: CASSPGQYNQPQHF.

This clone was seen a few times. The V gene is TRBV7-6, the J gene TRBJ2-7; 11 bases map to TRBD2. CDR3 size: 15 residues. Germline V CDR1 and CDR2: SGHVS, FNYEAQ. V dropped 5 bases and J dropped 3; count of bases not matched to a gene: 6. The chain's CDR3 is CASSLGLAAIYEQYF. The DNA of the CDR3 is TGTGCCAGCAGCCTGGGACTAGCGGCTATCTACGAGCAGTACTTC.

This chain connects TRBV4-1 to TRBJ2-1; TRBD2 matches 8 bases. Germline CDR1 and CDR2: MGHRA and YSYEKL. The CDR3 is 14 amino acids. The V and J ends lost 4 bases and 9 bases, in that order; junction bases with no gene match: 8. CDR3 nucleotides: TGCGCCAGCAGCCCGCGGACTAGCCAGGGTGAGCAGTTCTTC. Translation: CASSPRTSQGEQFF.

The count of this clone is one. The chain links TRBV12-5 to TRBJ1-2; D gene ambiguous. The V end was cut by 2 bases, the J end by 8 bases, with 9 bases between. The germline gives CDR1 LGHNT, CDR2 FRNRAP. The CDR3 sequence is 12 residues long. The CDR3 sequence is CASGLLAGGYTF. Written as DNA, the CDR3 is TGTGCTAGTGGTTTGTTGGCGGGAGGCTACACCTTC.

The chain combines TRBV5-4 with TRBJ2-5; 7 bases map to TRBD1. Germline V lookup: CDR1 SGHNT, CDR2 YYREEE (reference sequence). The length of the CDR3 is 16 residues. V shed 4 bases, J shed 0 bases, and the junction held 9 bases outside the gene matches. DNA for the CDR3: TGTGCCAGCAGCCGAGGGACAGCGCGGTACCAAGAGACCCAGTACTTC. It codes for CASSRGTARYQETQYF.

The CDR3 DNA sequence: TGTGCCAGCAGCTTAGCTGGCGGGGGAACCCTCGGCCCAGATACGCAGTATTTT. This codes for CASSLAGGGTLGPDTQYF. The genes are TRBV7-9 and TRBJ2-3; 7 bases match TRBD2. V gave up 0 bases and J gave up 4 bases; unmatched junction bases: 13. Per germline, CDR1 SEHNR and CDR2 FQNEAQ (reference sequence). The CDR3 has 18 residues.

This clone showed up just a few times. The chain links TRBV27 to TRBJ1-1; the match to TRBD1 covers 7 bases. Trimming removed 2 bases from V and 0 bases from J; junction bases left unmatched: 6. The CDR3 runs to 16 residues. Germline V gene lookup returns CDR1 MNHEY and CDR2 SMNVEV (reference sequence). This chain's CDR3 is CASSLTSGTVNTEAFF. CDR3 sequence (DNA): TGTGCCAGCAGTTTAACATCCGGGACAGTGAACACTGAAGCTTTCTTT.

Details on this clone: This specimen includes other DNA sequences encoding the same CDR3. The chain has TRBV7-3 and TRBJ1-1; 7 bases match TRBD1. The V gene's germline CDR1 is SGHTA and CDR2 FQGTGA. Trimming removed 5 bases from V and 4 bases from J; junction bases left unmatched: 4. The CDR3 runs to 13 residues. CDR3 coding DNA: TGTGCCAGCAGCCCGCAGGGGGGCACTGAAGCTTTCTTT. Its translation is CASSPQGGTEAFF.

The CDR3 loop reads CASSLLDLNTEAFF. CDR3 DNA: TGCGCCAGCAGCCTGCTAGACCTGAACACTGAAGCTTTCTTT. The chain links TRBV5-1 to TRBJ1-1, with unresolved D. Germline V gene data show CDR1 as SGHRS and CDR2 as YFSETQ. The V and J ends lost 4 bases and 0 bases respectively, with 10 bases between them. The CDR3 length is 14 residues.

The rearrangement joins TRBV5-8 to TRBJ1-2; 11 bases fit TRBD1. Germline CDR1 is SGHTS and CDR2 is YDEGEE. The CDR3 spans 18 residues. J lost 1 base, V lost 0 bases, and 8 bases had no gene match. As DNA, the CDR3 is TGTGCCAGCAGCTTGGACGGGACAGGGGGTTTGCTTAACTATGGCTACACCTTC. Protein product: CASSLDGTGGLLNYGYTF.

The chain joins TRBV5-6 to TRBJ1-5; a possible D gene is TRBD1 (6 bases). This CDR3 has 17 residues. V gave up 0 bases and J gave up 7 bases, with 20 bases separating them. CDR1 is SGHDT and CDR2 is YYEEEE in the germline V gene. The CDR3 DNA reads as TGTGCCAGCAGCTTGGCCCTGGGGGGACAAGCGGGGCAGCCCCAGCATTTT. Protein: CASSLALGGQAGQPQHF.

V is TRBV7-9 and J is TRBJ2-3; 9 nucleotides align to TRBD2. The CDR3 covers 15 residues. The germline gives CDR1 SEHNR, CDR2 FQNEAQ (reference sequence). V was clipped by 8 bases and J by 4 bases; unmatched bases: 10. The CDR3 DNA follows: TGTGCCAGCGCCCGAGGGGCGGGGGGGCCAGATACGCAGTATTTT. Its protein product is CASARGAGGPDTQYF.

This clone has a single count. The chain has TRBV5-1 and TRBJ2-7; TRBD1 matches 7 bases. From germline, CDR1 is SGHRS and CDR2 YFSETQ. CDR3 size: 19 residues. V was clipped by 2 bases and J by 6 bases; unmatched bases: 23. This CDR3 reads CASSLYFRPQGTLRGEQYF. The CDR3 region has the DNA TGCGCCAGCAGCTTATACTTCAGACCACAGGGGACCCTTAGGGGCGAGCAGTACTTC.